One sample yielded the 23 T cell receptor beta chains listed below, sequenced in a study of cytomegalovirus exposure and HLA in healthy donors (dated by TCRdb to the late 2010s). Library prep was done by the immunoSEQ multiplex PCR assay. The multiplex PCR relied on a mix of 60 forward primers for TCR Vbeta segments and 13 reverse primers for TCR Jbeta segments. As stored in TCRdb, this immuneACCESS dataset retains in-frame rearrangements with V and J assigned. A fraction of the clones does not appear; measured against another copy, unresolved V genes explain less than half of the discrepancy, and the remainder lacks a known reason. In this sample the table shows 110,000 to 150,000 clones, 80% of which occur a single time. The ten largest clones take up about 4.3% of the sample. Sample: PBMCs. The source is a man aged 40-50 years in good health and CMV-seronegative.

The rearrangement links TRBV10-3 to TRBJ1-1; a possible D gene is TRBD1 (6 bases). V was pared by 3 bases and J by 5 bases, with 10 bases between. Germline V gene sequence: CDR1 ENHRY, CDR2 SYGVKD. The CDR3 consists of 13 residues. This CDR3 reads CAISDHRATEAFF. The CDR3 DNA is TGTGCCATCAGTGACCACAGGGCGACTGAAGCTTTCTTT.

V and J are TRBV5-4 and TRBJ2-7; unclear D gene. This CDR3 is built from 16 residues. Trimming stripped 0 bases from V and 0 bases from J, with 13 bases between. From germline, CDR1 is SGHNT and CDR2 YYREEE (reference sequence). CDR3 nucleotides: TGTGCCAGCAGCTTGGCTCCCGGCGGAATCTCCTACGAGCAGTACTTC. Its protein is CASSLAPGGISYEQYF.

This clone was picked up one time. This chain connects TRBV5-1 to TRBJ1-5; no definite D call. This CDR3 contains 13 residues. V lost 3 bases and J lost 4, with 8 bases in between. The V gene's germline CDR1 is SGHRS and CDR2 YFSETQ. The CDR3 DNA is TGCGCCAGCAGCTCTTATCCGAATCAGCCCCAGCATTTT. Encoded protein: CASSSYPNQPQHF.

This clone was recorded a few times. The rearrangement links TRBV2 to TRBJ1-5, with no clear D. There are 15 residues in the CDR3. Germline assignment: CDR1 SNHLY and CDR2 FYNNEI. Trimming left V 1 base short and J 4 bases short, with 11 bases between. The CDR3 DNA reads as TGTGCCAGCAGTGAAGAGGGAGTAGGAAATCAGCCCCAGCATTTT. This sequence encodes CASSEEGVGNQPQHF.

The V gene is TRBV4-2, the J gene TRBJ2-5; 13 nucleotides align to TRBD2. Germline CDR1 reads LGHNA; CDR2 reads YNFKEQ. The ends lost 4 bases at V and 1 base at J; junction bases unmatched: 3. The CDR3 totals 16 residues. For the CDR3, the DNA is TGTGCCAGCAGCCCCGGGACTAGCGGGGCCCAAGAGACCCAGTACTTC. Its translation: CASSPGTSGAQETQYF.

V gene TRBV30 combines with J gene TRBJ1-1, with D maybe TRBD1 (5 bases). This CDR3 is built from 14 residues. The germline V gene encodes CDR1 GTSNPN and CDR2 SVGIG (reference sequence). V lost 0 bases, J lost 0 bases, and 8 bases lay in between. DNA of the CDR3: TGTGCCTGGAGTGTACGACAGATGAACACTGAAGCTTTCTTT. This encodes CAWSVRQMNTEAFF.

The chain uses TRBV28 and TRBJ2-7; maybe TRBD2 (6 bases). V was pared by 3 bases and J by 2 bases, with 11 bases between. CDR1 is MDHEN and CDR2 is SYDVKM in the germline V gene. The CDR3 has 14 amino acids. The DNA for the CDR3 is TGTGCCAGCAGTTTGTCCCCGGGGGCCTACGAGCAGTACTTC. This codes for CASSLSPGAYEQYF.

The chain couples TRBV28 to TRBJ1-2; D gene unclear. Germline lookup yields CDR1 MDHEN and CDR2 SYDVKM. The CDR3 sequence is 15 residues long. The V end was cut by 4 bases, the J end by 6 bases, with 18 bases between. CDR3 amino acids: CASSSSPGMRHGYTF. The CDR3 DNA reads TGTGCCAGCAGTTCTTCCCCCGGGATGCGCCATGGCTACACCTTC.

This clone came up a few times. The chain links TRBV4-1 to TRBJ1-6, with 8 bases lining up with TRBD1. Trimming took 4 bases from V and 2 from J; bases not matched to a gene: 7. The CDR3 totals 17 residues. CDR1 and CDR2 from the germline V gene are MGHRA and YSYEKL. As DNA, the CDR3 is TGCGCCAGCAGCCCCGGGACAGGAAGGGCCTATAATTCACCCCTCCACTTT. Translation: CASSPGTGRAYNSPLHF.

Notes on this clone: One end of the junction is discordant with germline, which a read error may explain. The V call is TRBV7-7, the J call TRBJ2-1, with D maybe TRBD2 (5 bases). This CDR3 has 13 amino acids. CDR1 and CDR2 (germline): SSHAT, FNYEAQ (reference sequence). CDR3 amino acids: CASSFGSGDEQFF. For the CDR3, the DNA is TGTGCTAGCAGCTTTGGGAGCGGCGATGAGCAGTTCTTC.

The rearrangement uses TRBV7-8 and TRBJ1-3; possible D gene TRBD1, 6 bases. This CDR3 spans 16 amino acids. Germline loops: CDR1 SGHVS, CDR2 FQNEAQ. V was trimmed by 6 bases and J by 2 bases, leaving 17 bases between them. CDR3 coding DNA: TGTGCCAGCAGTACACTTCAGGGGACTACTGGAAACACCATATATTTT. This encodes CASSTLQGTTGNTIYF. The variable domain in full, with the rest retrieved from reference TRBV7-8 and TRBJ1-3, is GAGVSQSPRYKVAKRGQDVALRCDPISGHVSLFWYQQALGQGPEFLTYFQNEAQLDKSGLPSDRFFAERPEGSVSTLKIQRTQQEDSAVYLCASSTLQGTTGNTIYFGEGSWLTVV.

The chain links TRBV7-8 to TRBJ2-5; a weak D match, TRBD1 (5 bases). Germline V CDR1 and CDR2: SGHVS, FQNEAQ. CDR3 length: 13 amino acids. V lost 10 bases and J lost 3, with 15 bases in between. The CDR3 loop reads CATKEGREETQYF. CDR3 nucleotide sequence: TGTGCCACAAAGGAAGGCAGGGAAGAGACCCAGTACTTC.

In this sample, this clone turned up once. The J gene is TRBJ1-4, the V gene TRBV5-4, with 10 bases aligning to TRBD1. This CDR3 spans 15 amino acids. Germline CDR1 is SGHNT and CDR2 is YYREEE (reference sequence). J lost 4 bases, V lost 4 bases, and 4 bases had no gene match. CDR3 loop: CASSPGQGGNEKLFF. CDR3 bases: TGTGCCAGCAGCCCTGGACAGGGGGGTAATGAAAAACTGTTTTTT.

The chain uses TRBV7-9 and TRBJ2-7, with TRBD2 matching 7 bases. After removal of 5 bases from V and 6 bases from J, the junction contained 16 bases not matched to a gene. Germline V lookup: CDR1 SEHNR, CDR2 FQNEAQ (reference sequence). The CDR3 has 16 residues. For the CDR3, the DNA is TGTGCCAGCAGCCCACCCGGGGGGAAACTAGAATTCGAGCAGTACTTC. Amino acid sequence: CASSPPGGKLEFEQYF. Together with reference TRBV7-9 and TRBJ2-7, the CDR3 gives the full variable domain: DTGVSQNPRHKITKRGQNVTFRCDPISEHNRLYWYRQTLGQGPEFLTYFQNEAQLEKSRLLSDRFSAERPKGSFSTLEIQRTEQGDSAMYLCASSPPGGKLEFEQYFGPGTRLTVT.

The V call is TRBV19, the J call TRBJ1-1; possibly TRBD1 for D (5 bases). The CDR3 totals 14 residues. CDR1 LNHDA and CDR2 SQIVND come from the germline V gene (reference sequence). The V and J ends lost 0 bases and 5 bases respectively, with 10 bases between them. The CDR3 sequence is CASSIDVTVTEAFF. CDR3 sequence (DNA): TGTGCCAGTAGTATAGACGTGACAGTAACTGAAGCTTTCTTT.

V usage is TRBV19 and J usage is TRBJ1-6, with D possibly matching TRBD1 (6 bases). This CDR3 contains 15 residues. Trimming shortened V by 7 bases and J by 8 bases, and 18 bases separated the two germline ends. In germline, CDR1 is LNHDA, CDR2 SQIVND (reference sequence). This chain's CDR3 is CASTLAGSGDSPLHF. CDR3 bases: TGTGCCAGTACGCTCGCCGGATCAGGGGATTCACCCCTCCACTTT.

The chain is built from TRBV13 and TRBJ2-5, with 10 bases identical to TRBD1. Germline V lookup: CDR1 PRHDT, CDR2 FYEKMQ (reference sequence). This CDR3 comprises 15 residues. Losses at the gene ends were 5 bases for V and 5 bases for J; bases not matched to a gene: 8. Here the CDR3 reads CASSPGQGVGETQYF. In nucleotides, the CDR3 is TGTGCCAGCAGCCCCGGACAGGGGGTTGGTGAGACCCAGTACTTC.

This clone was detected only a few times. The chain recombines TRBV5-1 with TRBJ2-6; 11 bases are shared with TRBD1. The V gene's germline CDR1 is SGHRS and CDR2 YFSETQ. After removal of 4 bases from V and 2 bases from J, the junction contained 5 bases not matched to a gene. CDR3 length equals 17 residues. For the CDR3, the DNA is TGCGCCAGCAGCGTCGGGACAGGGGGAGCTGGGGCCAACGTCCTGACTTTC. Residues: CASSVGTGGAGANVLTF. Drawing the rest from reference TRBV5-1 and TRBJ2-6, the complete variable domain is KAGVTQTPRYLIKTRGQQVTLSCSPISGHRSVSWYQQTPGQGLQFLFEYFSETQRNKGNFPGRFSGRQFSNSRSEMNVSTLELGDSALYLCASSVGTGGAGANVLTFGAGSRLTVL.

The rearrangement links TRBV7-7 to TRBJ2-1, with a tentative D call TRBD1 (5 bases). This CDR3 region has 13 residues. Germline CDR1 reads SSHAT; CDR2 reads FNYEAQ (reference sequence). Trimming left V 1 base short and J 4 bases short, with 5 bases between. The CDR3 DNA sequence: TGTGCCAGCAGCTTAGACAGGTACAATGAGCAGTTCTTC. Protein product: CASSLDRYNEQFF. The variable domain in full, with the rest retrieved from reference TRBV7-7 and TRBJ2-1, is GAGVSQSPRYKVTKRGQDVTLRCDPISSHATLYWYQQALGQGPEFLTYFNYEAQPDKSGLPSDRFSAERPEGSISTLTIQRTEQRDSAMYRCASSLDRYNEQFFGPGTRLTVL.

The CDR3 reads CASSFGLTDNEQFF. DNA for the CDR3: TGTGCCAGCAGCTTTGGACTTACCGACAATGAGCAGTTCTTC. The chain joins TRBV5-6 to TRBJ2-1; D is perhaps TRBD2 (5 bases). This CDR3 has 14 amino acids. CDR1 is SGHDT and CDR2 is YYEEEE in the germline V gene. The V end lost 2 bases, the J end lost 5 bases, and 11 bases lay between the germline ends.

The chain employs TRBV28 and TRBJ1-1; unclear D gene. This CDR3 comprises 14 residues. Germline V CDR1 and CDR2: MDHEN, SYDVKM. Deletions cut 6 bases from V and 1 base from J, with 12 bases between. CDR3 bases: TGTGCCAGCAGGAAAGGACTCCCGAACACTGAAGCTTTCTTT. It translates to CASRKGLPNTEAFF.

In its sample, this clone was seen a few times. J is TRBJ1-1 and V is TRBV4-1, with D perhaps TRBD1 (5 bases). There are 15 residues in the CDR3. Germline CDR1 MGHRA, CDR2 YSYEKL. V gave up 1 base and J gave up 4 bases, with 13 bases separating them. This CDR3 is CASSQVVGAVTEAFF. The DNA of the CDR3 is TGCGCCAGCAGCCAAGTTGTAGGGGCGGTCACTGAAGCTTTCTTT.

A word on this clone: The sample has other DNA sequences that encode this CDR3 too. This chain links TRBV29-1 with TRBJ1-3; D might be TRBD1 (5 bases). The V and J ends lost 3 bases and 8 bases respectively, with 17 bases between them. Germline loops: CDR1 SQVTM, CDR2 ANQGSEA. The CDR3 is 14 amino acids. The CDR3 region is CSVEDGFSRDTIYF. CDR3 DNA sequence: TGCAGCGTTGAGGACGGTTTTAGCAGGGACACCATATATTTT.